These 21 T cell receptor beta chains share one sample of origin, sequenced in a study of cytomegalovirus exposure and HLA in healthy donors. The PCR used 60 Vbeta and 13 Jbeta primers. The table came from immunoSEQ multiplex PCR; TCRdb's copy has only in-frame clones and leaves some out. The repertoire consists of 100,000 to 150,000 clones, with 60% to 85% occurring once and the leading ten covering 1.9%. The sequenced sample was PBMCs. Every receptor here comes from a man aged 45-65 years in good health and CMV-seronegative.

The chain joins TRBV5-1 to TRBJ1-1; D unclear. Germline CDR1 and CDR2: SGHRS and YFSETQ. The germline V and J ends were trimmed by 2 bases and 4 bases, with 12 bases remaining between them. The CDR3 sequence is 14 residues long. CDR3 residues: CASSLTGFGTEAFF. The CDR3 region has the DNA TGCGCCAGCAGCTTAACGGGGTTTGGCACTGAAGCTTTCTTT.

The chain recombines TRBV11-2 with TRBJ2-5, with a weak D call TRBD2 (6 bases). Trimming removed 3 bases at V and 2 bases at J, with 19 bases between. Germline CDR1 SGHAT, CDR2 FQNNGV. This CDR3 is built from 17 residues. CDR3 coding DNA: TGTGCCAGCAGCTTCAGCGGAGGTTCGGGGAGGCAAGAGACCCAGTACTTC. Translated: CASSFSGGSGRQETQYF.

The chain uses TRBV4-1 and TRBJ2-5; D possibly corresponds to TRBD1 (6 bases). V was pared by 0 bases and J by 1 base, with 15 bases between. CDR3 length: 17 amino acids. Germline V lookup: CDR1 MGHRA, CDR2 YSYEKL. The CDR3 reads CASSQDWNRVTQETQYF. The CDR3, as DNA: TGCGCCAGCAGCCAAGATTGGAACAGGGTAACCCAAGAGACCCAGTACTTC.

This clone was detected only a few times. The chain couples TRBV6-6 to TRBJ1-1; TRBD1 agrees at 7 bases. This CDR3 has 14 amino acids. Germline CDR1 reads MNHNY; CDR2 reads SVGAGI (reference sequence). The V gene end was trimmed by 6 bases and the J gene end by 4 bases; junction bases not matched to a gene: 8. CDR3 protein: CASRYRGGGTEAFF. The CDR3 region has the DNA TGTGCCAGCAGGTACAGGGGAGGGGGCACTGAAGCTTTCTTT.

V is TRBV5-1 and J is TRBJ2-3; TRBD2 aligns across 9 bases. Germline lookup yields CDR1 SGHRS and CDR2 YFSETQ. V was pared by 4 bases and J by 2 bases, with 14 bases of the junction left unmatched. The CDR3 runs to 18 residues. CDR3 DNA sequence: TGCGCCAGCAGCCCCTATGGACTAGCGAACTCTTACACAGATACGCAGTATTTT. This gives the protein CASSPYGLANSYTDTQYF.

V usage is TRBV19 and J usage is TRBJ2-7, with TRBD2 as a possible D gene (6 bases). CDR3 length equals 11 residues. The germline V gene has CDR1 LNHDA and CDR2 SQIVND (reference sequence). V lost 10 bases to trimming and J lost 5 bases, with 12 bases between them. CDR3 protein: CATAGWDEQYF. DNA for the CDR3: TGTGCCACCGCGGGATGGGACGAGCAGTACTTC.

The rearrangement links TRBV7-9 to TRBJ2-7, with TRBD1 identical over 9 bases. This CDR3 contains 16 residues. J lost 0 bases, V lost 4 bases, and 7 bases had no gene match. Germline CDR1 is SEHNR and CDR2 is FQNEAQ (reference sequence). In DNA, the CDR3 is TGTGCCAGCAGCTCTACTCCGGGACAGGGCTCCTACGAGCAGTACTTC. Protein: CASSSTPGQGSYEQYF.

The gene calls are TRBV28 and TRBJ2-7; tentatively, D is TRBD2 (5 bases). This CDR3 has 14 residues. Germline loops: CDR1 MDHEN, CDR2 SYDVKM. The V gene lost 6 bases and the J gene lost 0 bases, with 12 bases spanning the gap. Here the CDR3 reads CASSQRDSSYEQYV. The CDR3 coding sequence is TGTGCCAGCAGCCAGAGGGATAGCTCCTACGAGCAGTACGTC.

The V and J genes are TRBV2 and TRBJ1-2, with D perhaps matching TRBD1 (5 bases). The V end lost 6 bases, the J end lost 4 bases, and 15 bases lay between the germline ends. CDR3 length: 14 amino acids. CDR1 SNHLY and CDR2 FYNNEI come from the germline V gene. CDR3 loop: CASRLGGVGYGYTF. CDR3 sequence (DNA): TGTGCCAGCAGATTGGGGGGGGTTGGCTATGGCTACACCTTC.

The rearrangement links TRBV18 to TRBJ1-2; D gene ambiguous. This CDR3 region has 14 residues. Germline CDR1 KGHSH, CDR2 LQKENI. Trimming took off 3 bases at V and 2 bases at J, with 10 bases between the two ends. The CDR3 reads CASSPIQTNYGYTF. In DNA, the CDR3 is TGTGCCAGCTCACCGATCCAGACAAACTATGGCTACACCTTC.

V usage is TRBV5-1 and J usage is TRBJ2-3; 11 bases map to TRBD2. This CDR3 is built from 16 residues. The germline V gene encodes CDR1 SGHRS and CDR2 YFSETQ. J gave up 5 bases and V 0 bases, and 5 bases lay outside the gene matches. This CDR3 is CASSLVSGGGRDTQYF. CDR3 bases: TGCGCCAGCAGCTTGGTTAGCGGGGGGGGGAGAGATACGCAGTATTTT.

The chain couples TRBV5-1 to TRBJ1-1, with no clear D. CDR3 length equals 13 residues. Trimming cost V 0 bases and J 1 base, with 4 bases left between them. Germline CDR1 SGHRS, CDR2 YFSETQ. CDR3 in DNA: TGCGCCAGCAGCTTGGCTCGGAACACTGAAGCTTTCTTT. This sequence encodes CASSLARNTEAFF.

The chain couples TRBV6-1 to TRBJ2-1, with TRBD1 matching 7 bases. Trimming took 9 bases from V and 4 from J; bases not matched to a gene: 9. From germline, CDR1 is MNHNS and CDR2 SASEGT. There are 14 residues in the CDR3. Here the CDR3 DNA reads TGTGCCAGTTTGGACAGGAACCAGTACAATGAGCAGTTCTTC. It translates to CASLDRNQYNEQFF.

Only a few counts were recorded for this clone. This chain connects TRBV11-1 to TRBJ1-1, with D possibly being TRBD1 (5 bases). The length of the CDR3 is 14 residues. Germline V CDR1 and CDR2: SGHAT, FQDESV (reference sequence). Trimming removed 5 bases from V and 6 bases from J, with 16 bases in between. CDR3 amino acids: CASSKVTARAEAFF. The CDR3 coding sequence is TGTGCCAGCAGCAAGGTGACAGCCAGGGCTGAAGCTTTCTTT.

This chain links TRBV5-1 with TRBJ1-5, with a weak D call TRBD1 (6 bases). Trimming took 5 bases from V and 0 from J, leaving 12 bases between them. Germline CDR1 reads SGHRS; CDR2 reads YFSETQ. CDR3 length equals 15 residues. Written as DNA, the CDR3 is TGCGCCAGCAGTCCAGGGGTCTATAGCAATCAGCCCCAGCATTTT. This gives the protein CASSPGVYSNQPQHF.

The chain joins TRBV6-5 to TRBJ1-1; no reliable D call. CDR3 length: 14 residues. Germline V lookup: CDR1 MNHEY, CDR2 SVGAGI. With 5 bases removed from V and 4 bases from J, the gap between germline ends came to 14 bases. CDR3 sequence: CASSGSRSRTEAFF. The CDR3 region has the DNA TGTGCCAGCAGTGGCTCGCGGTCGCGCACTGAAGCTTTCTTT.

The table lists this clone with a few counts. The V gene is TRBV15, the J gene TRBJ1-2, with a weak D call TRBD1 (5 bases). The length of the CDR3 is 15 residues. The germline gives CDR1 LNHNV, CDR2 YYDKDF (reference sequence). The V end was cut by 0 bases, the J end by 5 bases, with 13 bases between. The CDR3 loop reads CATSREIGELYGYTF. The CDR3 nucleotides are TGTGCCACCAGCAGAGAGATAGGGGAACTTTATGGCTACACCTTC. Looking up the rest from reference TRBV15 and TRBJ1-2 gives the full variable domain: DAMVIQNPRYQVTQFGKPVTLSCSQTLNHNVMYWYQQKSSQAPKLLFHYYDKDFNNEADTPDNFQSRRPNTSFCFLDIRSPGLGDTAMYLCATSREIGELYGYTFGSGTRLTVV.

The CDR3, as DNA: TGTGCCAGCAGCGTAGATGAGGGGGGGGGCACAGATACGCAGTATTTT. It yields the protein CASSVDEGGGTDTQYF. V is TRBV9 and J is TRBJ2-3; D possibly corresponds to TRBD2 (7 bases). V shed 0 bases and J shed 1 base, with 12 bases lying between them. Looked up from germline, CDR1 is SGDLS and CDR2 is YYNGEE. The length of the CDR3 is 16 residues.

This CDR3 reads CASSKKGYANEKLFF. The CDR3 DNA reads as TGTGCCAGCAGCAAGAAGGGGTACGCTAATGAAAAACTGTTTTTT. This rearrangement joins TRBV7-9 to TRBJ1-4; TRBD1 might be the D (5 bases). Germline V gives CDR1 SEHNR, CDR2 FQNEAQ (reference sequence). The CDR3 extends over 15 amino acids. V shed 5 bases and J shed 3 bases, with 13 bases lying between them.

The chain couples TRBV18 to TRBJ1-1; the D is unclear. The CDR3 length is 13 residues. V was cut by 5 bases and J by 3 bases, with 10 bases left in between. CDR1 and CDR2 from the germline V gene are KGHSH and LQKENI. The CDR3 coding sequence is TGTGCCAGCTCAGCCGTCTTAGACACTGAAGCTTTCTTT. Its protein is CASSAVLDTEAFF.

This clone was counted a few times. V gene TRBV5-1 combines with J gene TRBJ1-2; D is ambiguous. The CDR3 length is 15 residues. The V and J ends lost 6 bases and 8 bases respectively, with 23 bases between them. Looked up from germline, CDR1 is SGHRS and CDR2 is YFSETQ. DNA for the CDR3: TGCGCCAGCACCCCGGAGATTGACTCCTGGAGGGGCTACACCTTC. This gives the protein CASTPEIDSWRGYTF.